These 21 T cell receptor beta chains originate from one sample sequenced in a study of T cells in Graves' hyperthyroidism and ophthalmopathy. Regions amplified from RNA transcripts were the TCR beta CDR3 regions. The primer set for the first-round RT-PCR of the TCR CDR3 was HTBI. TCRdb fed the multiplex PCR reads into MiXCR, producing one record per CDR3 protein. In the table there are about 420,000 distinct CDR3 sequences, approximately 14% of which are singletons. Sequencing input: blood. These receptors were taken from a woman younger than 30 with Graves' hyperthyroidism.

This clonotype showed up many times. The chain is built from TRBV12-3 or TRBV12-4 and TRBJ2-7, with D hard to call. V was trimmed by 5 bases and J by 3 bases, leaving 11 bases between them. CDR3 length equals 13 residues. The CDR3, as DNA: TGTGCCAGCAGTCGCGTGGAGAACTACGAGCAGTACTTC. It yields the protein CASSRVENYEQYF.

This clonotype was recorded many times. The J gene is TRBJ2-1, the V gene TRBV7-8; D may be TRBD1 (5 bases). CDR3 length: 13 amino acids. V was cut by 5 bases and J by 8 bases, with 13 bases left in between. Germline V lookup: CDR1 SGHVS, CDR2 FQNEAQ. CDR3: CASSPRQQDEQFF. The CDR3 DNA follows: TGTGCCAGCAGCCCAAGACAGCAGGATGAGCAGTTCTTC.

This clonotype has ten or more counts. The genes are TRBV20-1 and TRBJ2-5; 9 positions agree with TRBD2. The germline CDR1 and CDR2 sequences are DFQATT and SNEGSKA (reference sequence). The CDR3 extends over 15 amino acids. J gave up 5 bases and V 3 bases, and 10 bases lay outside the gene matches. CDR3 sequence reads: CSASGSGSIWETQYF. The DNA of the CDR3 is TGCAGTGCTAGTGGTAGCGGGAGTATCTGGGAGACCCAGTACTTC.

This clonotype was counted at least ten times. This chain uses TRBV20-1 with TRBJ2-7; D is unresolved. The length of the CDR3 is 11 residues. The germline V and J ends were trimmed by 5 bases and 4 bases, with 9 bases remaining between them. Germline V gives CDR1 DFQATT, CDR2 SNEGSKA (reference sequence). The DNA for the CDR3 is TGCAGTGCTGCTAGTCTGTACGAGCAGTACTTC. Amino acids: CSAASLYEQYF.

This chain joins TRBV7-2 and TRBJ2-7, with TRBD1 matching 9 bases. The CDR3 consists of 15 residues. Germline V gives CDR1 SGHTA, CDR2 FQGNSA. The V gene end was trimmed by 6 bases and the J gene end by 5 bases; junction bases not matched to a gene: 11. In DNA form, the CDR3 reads TGTGCCAGCAGGATATTCTGGACAGGGGTCGACGAGCAGTACTTC. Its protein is CASRIFWTGVDEQYF.

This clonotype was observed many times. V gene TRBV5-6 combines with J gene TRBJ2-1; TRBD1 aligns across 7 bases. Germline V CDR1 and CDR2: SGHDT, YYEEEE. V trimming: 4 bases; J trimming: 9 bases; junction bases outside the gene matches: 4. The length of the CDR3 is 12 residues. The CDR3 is CASSRTGVEQFF. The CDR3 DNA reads TGTGCCAGCAGCCGAACAGGGGTTGAGCAGTTCTTC.

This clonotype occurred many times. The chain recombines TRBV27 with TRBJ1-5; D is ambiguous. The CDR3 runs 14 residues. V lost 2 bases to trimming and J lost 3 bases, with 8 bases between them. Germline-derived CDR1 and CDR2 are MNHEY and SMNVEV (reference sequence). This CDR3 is CASSLGRANQPQHF. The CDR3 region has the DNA TGTGCCAGCAGTTTAGGCCGGGCCAATCAGCCCCAGCATTTT.

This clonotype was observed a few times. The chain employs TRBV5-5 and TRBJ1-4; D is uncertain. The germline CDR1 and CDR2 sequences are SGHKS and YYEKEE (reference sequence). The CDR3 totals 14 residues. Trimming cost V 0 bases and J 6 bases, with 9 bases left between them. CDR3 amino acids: CASSLGQPYEKLFF. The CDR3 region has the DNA TGTGCCAGCAGCTTGGGGCAGCCCTATGAAAAACTGTTTTTT.

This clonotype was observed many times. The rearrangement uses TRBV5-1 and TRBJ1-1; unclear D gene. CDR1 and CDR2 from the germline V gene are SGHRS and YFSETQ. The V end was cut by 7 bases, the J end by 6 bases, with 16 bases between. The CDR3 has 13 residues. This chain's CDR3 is CASGTLLRPEAFF. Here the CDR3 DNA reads TGCGCCAGCGGAACTCTGCTTCGTCCTGAAGCTTTCTTT.

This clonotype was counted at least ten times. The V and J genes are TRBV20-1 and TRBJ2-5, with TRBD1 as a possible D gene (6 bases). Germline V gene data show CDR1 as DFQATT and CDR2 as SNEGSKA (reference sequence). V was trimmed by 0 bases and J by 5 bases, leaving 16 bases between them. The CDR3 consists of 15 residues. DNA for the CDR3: TGCAGTGCTAGAGAATCAGGGGAATGGAAGGAGACCCAGTACTTC. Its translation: CSARESGEWKETQYF.

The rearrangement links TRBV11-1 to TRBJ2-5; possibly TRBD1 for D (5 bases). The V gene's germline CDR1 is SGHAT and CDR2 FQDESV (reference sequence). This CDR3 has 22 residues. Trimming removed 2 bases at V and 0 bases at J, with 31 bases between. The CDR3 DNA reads TGTGCCAGCAGCTTACATGGGCCAAGGGGTCCCTACCTAAGCATGTACCAAGAGACCCAGTACTTC. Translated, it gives CASSLHGPRGPYLSMYQETQYF.

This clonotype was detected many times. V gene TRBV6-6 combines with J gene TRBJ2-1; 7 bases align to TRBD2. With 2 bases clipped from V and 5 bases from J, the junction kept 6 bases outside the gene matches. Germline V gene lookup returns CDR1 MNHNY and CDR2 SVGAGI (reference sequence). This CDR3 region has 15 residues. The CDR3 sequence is CASSYTGSGNNEQFF. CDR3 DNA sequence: TGTGCCAGCAGTTACACCGGGAGCGGGAACAATGAGCAGTTCTTC.

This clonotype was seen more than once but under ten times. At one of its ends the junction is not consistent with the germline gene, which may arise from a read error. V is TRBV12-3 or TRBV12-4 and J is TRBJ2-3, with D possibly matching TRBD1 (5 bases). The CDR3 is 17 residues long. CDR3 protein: CASSLELRGWSTGTQYF. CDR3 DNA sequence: TGTGCCAGCAGTTTAGAACTTAGGGGTTGGAGCACAGGTACGCAGTATTTT.

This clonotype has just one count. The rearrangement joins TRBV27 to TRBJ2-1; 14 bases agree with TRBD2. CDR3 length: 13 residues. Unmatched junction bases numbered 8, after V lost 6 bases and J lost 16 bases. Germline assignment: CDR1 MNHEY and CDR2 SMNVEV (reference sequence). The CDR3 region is CASSRTSGGSLFF. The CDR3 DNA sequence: TGTGCCAGCAGCCGGACTAGCGGGGGGTCATTATTCTTC.

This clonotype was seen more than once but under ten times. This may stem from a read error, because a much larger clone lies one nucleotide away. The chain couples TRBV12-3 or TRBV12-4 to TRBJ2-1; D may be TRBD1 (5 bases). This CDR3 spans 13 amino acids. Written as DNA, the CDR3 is TGTGCCAGCAGTTATAAGGGGTACAATGAGCAGCTCTTC. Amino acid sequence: CASSYKGYNEQLF.

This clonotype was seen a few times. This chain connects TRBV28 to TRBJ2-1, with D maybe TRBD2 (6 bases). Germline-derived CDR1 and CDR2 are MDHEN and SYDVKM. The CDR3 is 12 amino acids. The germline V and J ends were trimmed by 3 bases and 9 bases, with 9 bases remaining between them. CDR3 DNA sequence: TGTGCCAGCAGTTTCTGGAGGGGTGAGCAGTTCTTC. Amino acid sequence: CASSFWRGEQFF.

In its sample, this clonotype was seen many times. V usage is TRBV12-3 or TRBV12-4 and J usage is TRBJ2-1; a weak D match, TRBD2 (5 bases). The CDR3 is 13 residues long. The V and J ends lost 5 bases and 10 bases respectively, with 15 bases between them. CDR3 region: CASSLRGPIEQFF. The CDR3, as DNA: TGTGCCAGCAGTCTACGAGGGCCGATCGAGCAGTTCTTC.

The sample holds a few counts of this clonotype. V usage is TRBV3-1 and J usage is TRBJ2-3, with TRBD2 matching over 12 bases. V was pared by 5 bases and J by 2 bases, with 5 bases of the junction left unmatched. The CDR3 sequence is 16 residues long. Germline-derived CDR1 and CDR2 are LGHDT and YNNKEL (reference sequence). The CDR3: CASSATSGRSTDTQYF. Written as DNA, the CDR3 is TGTGCCAGCAGCGCCACTAGCGGGAGGTCCACAGATACGCAGTATTTT.

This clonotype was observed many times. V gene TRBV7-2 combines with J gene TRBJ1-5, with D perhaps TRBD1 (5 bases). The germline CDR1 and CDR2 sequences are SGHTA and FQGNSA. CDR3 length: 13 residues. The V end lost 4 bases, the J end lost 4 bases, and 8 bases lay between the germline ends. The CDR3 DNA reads TGTGCCAGCAGCTCCCGGGGGAATCAGCCCCAGCATTTT. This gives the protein CASSSRGNQPQHF.

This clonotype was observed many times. CDR3 amino acids: CASSWSSGSSNEQFF. CDR3 sequence (DNA): TGTGCCAGCAGCTGGTCTAGCGGGAGTAGCAATGAGCAGTTCTTC. This rearrangement joins TRBV11-2 to TRBJ2-1; 10 nucleotides match TRBD2. After removal of 4 bases from V and 6 bases from J, the junction contained 6 bases not matched to a gene. This CDR3 contains 15 residues. CDR1 and CDR2 (germline): SGHAT, FQNNGV.

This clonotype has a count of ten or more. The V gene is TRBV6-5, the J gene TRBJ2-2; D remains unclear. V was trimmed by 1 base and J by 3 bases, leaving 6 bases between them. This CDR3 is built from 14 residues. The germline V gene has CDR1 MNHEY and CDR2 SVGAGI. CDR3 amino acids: CASSYFPYTGELFF. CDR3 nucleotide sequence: TGTGCCAGCAGTTACTTCCCTTACACCGGGGAGCTGTTTTTT.